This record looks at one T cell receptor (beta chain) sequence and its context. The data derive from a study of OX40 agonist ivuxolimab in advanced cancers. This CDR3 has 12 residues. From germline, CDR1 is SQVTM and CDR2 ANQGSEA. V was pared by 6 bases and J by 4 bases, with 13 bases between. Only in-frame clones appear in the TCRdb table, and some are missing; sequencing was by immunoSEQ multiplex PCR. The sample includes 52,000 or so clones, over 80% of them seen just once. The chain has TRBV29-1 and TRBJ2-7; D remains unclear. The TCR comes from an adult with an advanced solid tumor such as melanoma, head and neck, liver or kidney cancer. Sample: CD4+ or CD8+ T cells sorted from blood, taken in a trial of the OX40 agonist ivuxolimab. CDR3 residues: CSVRFVGYEQYF. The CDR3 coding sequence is TGCAGCGTACGGTTCGTTGGATACGAGCAGTACTTC.